Listed below are T cell receptor beta chains from one sample, sequenced in a study of blood T cells in healthy people across ages. TCRdb passed the 5' RACE reads through MiXCR, listing each CDR3 protein once. The data hold approximately 800,000 distinct CDR3 sequences, with 56% observed a single time. The sequenced sample consisted of blood. All receptors derive from a man aged 35 to 55 in good health. Both conserved end residues are trimmed from each CDR3.

TRBV5-1,-,ASSLVGGSSYNEQY
TRBV12-3/TRBV12-4,TRBJ2-5,ASSLGGTRRHQETQY
TRBV28,TRBJ2-5,ASRWTRSTETQY
TRBV29-1,TRBJ2-5,SAGQGDKGTQY
TRBV29-1,TRBJ2-5,SVEDSSLQGQLQETQY
TRBV3-1,TRBJ2-5,ASSLRAGGQETQY
TRBV4-3,TRBJ2-2,ASSHAIRTGGNTGELF
TRBV15,TRBJ2-5,ATSSPRETQY
TRBV9,TRBJ1-1,ASSGGGGADTEAF
TRBV20-1,TRBJ2-7,SASNWGLKGSEQY
TRBV20-1,TRBJ2-5,SASSGQGGETQY
TRBV29-1,TRBJ1-1,AGGRTRNTEAF
TRBV9,TRBJ2-1,ASSVASGSENEQF
TRBV7-6,TRBJ2-3,ASSPQARLASTETQY
TRBV20-1,TRBJ2-1,SARVVGRGLGNEQF
TRBV11-3,TRBJ1-1,ASSLEPSNTEAF
TRBV6-1,TRBJ1-5,ASTNQRAGGQPQH
TRBV7-2,TRBJ2-7,ASSPRVWGHEQY
TRBV3-1,TRBJ2-4,ASSLRDRDKNIQY
TRBV6-5,TRBJ1-5,ASDPRGNVLPQH
TRBV7-2,TRBJ2-5,ASSLDIGLMTQY
TRBV9,-,ASSIRQDRQGTQY
TRBV5-1,TRBJ1-5,ARRAGTGIVSNQPQH
TRBV5-1,TRBJ2-3,ASSLGGQPLTDTQY
TRBV5-1,TRBJ2-2,ASSADRDTGELF
TRBV20-1,TRBJ2-5,SARVDRDQETQY
TRBV20-1,TRBJ2-3,SAPGTSGGTDTQY
TRBV11-2,TRBJ2-6,ASSLRRDRRLVLT
TRBV3-1,-,ASSQAGGTRSYEQY
TRBV11-2,TRBJ2-7,ASSLEWPKGSPSYEQY
TRBV2,TRBJ1-2,ASTNSRGRDPYGYT
TRBV12-3/TRBV12-4,TRBJ1-1,ASSLIGGGERWDTEAF
TRBV25-1,TRBJ2-7,ASSEYGRAYEQY
TRBV5-5,TRBJ2-7,ASSLEPKGSYEQY
TRBV2,TRBJ1-1,ASSRDKYTEAF
TRBV6-2/TRBV6-3,-,ASSYQGEQY
TRBV6-2/TRBV6-3,TRBJ2-7,ASSLGQGTIEQY
TRBV2,TRBJ2-5,ASSGDTQETQY
TRBV5-1,TRBJ1-2,ASSFTPPRGRSDYGYT
TRBV2,TRBJ2-2,ASRGTVTGELF
TRBV7-3,TRBJ2-1,ASSVGLSSYNEQF
TRBV2,TRBJ2-1,ASKGLLSSYNEQF
TRBV5-1,TRBJ2-3,ASRSGGGTDTQY
TRBV12-3/TRBV12-4,TRBJ1-1,ASRLLRGPNTEAF
TRBV3-1,-,ASSPGVRGGMGETQF
TRBV4-2,TRBJ2-1,ASSQEQGISAYNEQF
TRBV5-1,TRBJ2-5,ASSLNQQGQETQY
TRBV9,TRBJ2-2,ASGSRANTGELF
TRBV6-2/TRBV6-3,TRBJ2-5,ASSPFGRGETQY
TRBV29-1,TRBJ2-6,SVAQDGGNVLT
TRBV10-3,TRBJ2-3,AIRQGADTQY
TRBV21-1,TRBJ1-2,ASSNGDYRDPYGYT
TRBV5-1,TRBJ2-1,ASSLGPGTGHNEQF
TRBV12-3/TRBV12-4,TRBJ1-2,ASSVIPDYGYT